This T cell receptor beta chain was recovered during a study of PD-1 blockade in classical Hodgkin lymphoma (TCRdb year 2020). Context from the whole study: Nivolumab dosing was 3 mg/kg intravenously every 2 weeks, continuing until either disease progression or unacceptable toxicity. A peripheral blood immune signature of response to PD-1 blockade in classical Hodgkin lymphoma was defined using TCR beta sequencing and CyTOF. General conclusions and limits of the study: Lower diversity was observed in patients in whom nivolumab was started less than 1 year after ASCT, and these patients were excluded from later analyses so that confounding by immune reconstitution would be avoided. The study covered only a single clinical trial cohort, and the causes of the repertoire differences, possibly disease activity or prior therapy, were still not defined. A significant rise by C4D1 was seen in CD4+ but not CD8+ TCR diversity (p=0.0027 vs p=0.16), with the rise being most apparent in complete responders (p=0.02). Trial patients with a complete response had baseline diversity similar to that of newly diagnosed patients, while partial responders and progressors had significantly lower diversity. Baseline TCR diversity was reported as lower in newly diagnosed patients than in healthy donors, and lower still in relapsed/refractory patients.

The Qiagen DNeasy kit was used to extract genomic DNA both from unsorted PBMCs and from the negatively selected CD4+ and CD8+ fractions. TCR beta CDR3 regions were subjected to amplification by immunoSEQ multiplex PCR with primers that anneal to V and J segments. A synthetic immune receptor repertoire was used to minimize amplification bias, and remaining bias was computationally removed after sequencing. The source study handled its data this way. Custom Python scripts were used to quantify repertoire diversity as the Shannon entropy index. The unsorted, CD4+ and CD8+ repertoires were each analyzed separately, with the exception of combined analyses, where CD4+ and CD8+ sequences were merged in silico. A clone was considered expanded if an increase in frequency of at least 2-fold after treatment relative to C1D1 was found, and a pseudocount of 0.5 was applied to clones undetected at baseline. Singleton clones were defined as clones with 0 or 1 copy at C1D1, and non-singleton clones were defined as clones with 2 or more copies. Clones expanded in unsorted samples were annotated as CD4+, CD8+ or unknown by matching protein sequences in sorted samples from the same patient. Diversity changes from C1D1 to C4D1 were tested in paired samples using Wilcoxon tests. As stored in TCRdb, this immuneACCESS dataset retains in-frame rearrangements with V and J assigned. A fraction of the clones does not appear; measured against another copy, unresolved V genes explain less than half of the discrepancy, and the remainder lacks a known reason. The D gene and trimming were derived from the DNA, and the V and J assignments and clone size from that table. This sample is represented by 10,000 to 14,000 clones; approximately 84% of them were singletons. The top ten clonotypes cover over 4.5% of the sample.

The label giving this sample's time point can be read as: cycle 2 day 1 (C2D1) of nivolumab. Relapse after autologous stem cell transplantation had occurred in all trial patients, and cohorts A, B and C were distinguished by prior brentuximab vedotin exposure. The trial cohort included around 60 patients with relapsed/refractory classical Hodgkin lymphoma, and each patient had a best overall response of complete response, partial response or progressive disease. In the multi-cohort phase II CheckMate 205 trial, trial patients received single-agent nivolumab. An independent review committee assessed best overall response by applying the 2007 International Working Group response criteria. Trial PBMCs were collected just before the start of nivolumab (C1D1) and during therapy at cycle 2 day 1 and cycle 4 day 1. Peripheral blood was collected in 8 mL Vacutainer Cell Preparation Tubes, from which PBMCs were isolated by centrifugation and then cryopreserved.

As concerns this clone: Which antigen it targets is not known. Per-base quality was not reported, and no clone a single base away is much larger than it.

CDR1 and CDR2 are drawn from the germline V gene (reference sequence): SGHKS, YYEKEE. Its CDR3 holds 12 amino acids, cysteine through phenylalanine. The only DNA kept is the CDR3, 36 bases in frame from the first base. Deletion took 4 bases off V and 4 bases off J, with a span of 9 bases between the germline ends. Recombination linked TRBV5-5 to TRBJ2-7; TRBD1 might be the D gene, on 5 matching bases. The receptor comes from a human donor with classical Hodgkin lymphoma. Sequenced material: peripheral blood mononuclear cells (PBMCs), taken before the second cycle of nivolumab. The base sequence is TGTGCCAGCAGCAAGGGGTGGTACGAGCAGTACTTC. Its product reads: CASSKGWYEQYF. Reference TRBV5-5 and TRBJ2-7 genes cover what lies past the CDR3, so the full variable domain is DAGVTQSPTHLIKTRGQQVTLRCSPISGHKSVSWYQQVLGQGPQFIFQYYEKEERGRGNFPDRFSARQFPNYSSELNVNALLLGDSALYLCASSKGWYEQYFGPGTRLTVT.